A selection of T cell receptor beta chains follows, all from one sample in a study of CD8+CD57+ T cells in acquired aplastic anemia. TCRdb recomputed calls from the reads with MiXCR, one row per CDR3 protein. The repertoire holds 150,000 to 200,000 distinct CDR3 sequences, with approximately 40% as singletons. The sample was sorted CD4+, CD8+, or CD8+CD57+ T cells (not recorded which) from PBMCs. All receptors come from a human donor in good health. Each CDR3 is given with its conserved first and last residue. Fields, in order: clone size, V gene, D gene, J gene, CDR3 DNA, CDR3 protein. D genes are given only for firm matches. A clone size is listed for some rows: how often the clone was seen (once, few, many), or a class if it is expanded.

>-|TRBV6-1|-|TRBJ2-2
TGTGCCAGCACAGGGGTCCCTGATAACACCGGGGAGCTGTTTTTT
CASTGVPDNTGELFF
>-|TRBV19|-|TRBJ1-6
TGTGCCAGTAGTATCGGGACACTTAGAAATTCACCCCTCCACTTT
CASSIGTLRNSPLHF
>-|TRBV20-1|TRBD2|TRBJ2-3
TGCAGTGCTAGAGTTACTAGCGGGAGCCCAGATACGCAGTATTTT
CSARVTSGSPDTQYF
>-|TRBV5-6|-|TRBJ1-1
TGTGCCAGCAGCTCATTCCTTTATTGGCAAGGTATGAACACTGAAGCTTTCTTT
CASSSFLYWQGMNTEAFF
>-|TRBV2|-|TRBJ1-3
TGTGCCAGCATTAGGGCTAGCGGCCAAAACACCATATATTTT
CASIRASGQNTIYF
>many|TRBV5-6|-|TRBJ2-7
TGTGCCAGCAGCTCCTCTGGGTACGAGCAGTACTTC
CASSSSGYEQYF
>many|TRBV5-1|TRBD1|TRBJ2-7
TGCGCCAGCAGCATGGACAGGGGCTACGAGCAGTACTTC
CASSMDRGYEQYF
>many|TRBV7-2|-|TRBJ2-3
TGTGCCAGCAGCCCCGTGGCTAGCACAGATACGCAGTATTTT
CASSPVASTDTQYF
>-|TRBV5-4|TRBD1|TRBJ2-1
TGTGCCAGCAGCTCGCCCACTACAGGGGGAACCTACAATGAGCAGTTCTTC
CASSSPTTGGTYNEQFF
>-|TRBV19|-|TRBJ2-7
TGTGCCAGTAGTCCCTTGGGGTATCACGAGCAGTACTTC
CASSPLGYHEQYF
>many|TRBV5-6|TRBD1|TRBJ1-5
TGTGCCAGCAGCCTGGGGACAGGGACTGAGCCCCAGCATTTT
CASSLGTGTEPQHF
>many|TRBV16|-|TRBJ1-2
TGTGCCAGCAGCCTGACCGTCGCTAACTATGGCTACACCTTC
CASSLTVANYGYTF
>many|TRBV6-1|TRBD2|TRBJ2-3
TGTGCCAGCAGTACCGGGACTAGCGCCATCAACACAGATACGCAGTATTTT
CASSTGTSAINTDTQYF
>-|TRBV20-1|-|TRBJ2-2
TGCAGTGCTAGATTCTTGGGAAACACCGGGGAGCTGTTTTTT
CSARFLGNTGELFF
>many|TRBV10-1|-|TRBJ1-6
TGCGCCAGCAGTCCCAAAGCGGGATCACCCCTCCACTTT
CASSPKAGSPLHF
>-|TRBV7-8|-|TRBJ1-2
TGTGCCAGCAGCACGACAGGACCTTGCGGCTACACCTTC
CASSTTGPCGYTF
>-|TRBV24-1|TRBD1|TRBJ2-5
TGTGCCACCAGTGATCCCGGCGGGACAGGCCAACAAGAGACCCAGTACTTC
CATSDPGGTGQQETQYF